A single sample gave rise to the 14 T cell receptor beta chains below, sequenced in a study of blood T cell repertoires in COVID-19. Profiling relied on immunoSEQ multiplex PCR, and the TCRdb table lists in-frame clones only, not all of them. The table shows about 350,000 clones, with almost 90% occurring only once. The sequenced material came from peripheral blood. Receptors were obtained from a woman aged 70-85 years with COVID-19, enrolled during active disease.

The CDR3, as DNA: TGCAGCGTTGATCGCCTAGCGGGGGACTACAATGAGCAGTTCTTC. The encoded protein is CSVDRLAGDYNEQFF. The chain links TRBV29-1 to TRBJ2-1; 10 positions match TRBD2. Germline V lookup: CDR1 SQVTM, CDR2 ANQGSEA. Trimming at V came to 3 bases and at J to 3 bases, leaving 5 bases not matched to a gene. CDR3 length equals 15 residues.

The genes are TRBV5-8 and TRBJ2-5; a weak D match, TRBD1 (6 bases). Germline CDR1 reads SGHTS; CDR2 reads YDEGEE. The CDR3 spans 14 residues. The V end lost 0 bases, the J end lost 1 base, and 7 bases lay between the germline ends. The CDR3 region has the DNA TGTGCCAGCAGCTTGGACAGGGCCCAAGAGACCCAGTACTTC. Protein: CASSLDRAQETQYF.

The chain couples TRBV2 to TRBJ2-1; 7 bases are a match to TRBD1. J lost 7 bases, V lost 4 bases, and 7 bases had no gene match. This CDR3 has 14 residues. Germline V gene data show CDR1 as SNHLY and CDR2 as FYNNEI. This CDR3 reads CASSARDRNNEQFF. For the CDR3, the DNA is TGTGCCAGCAGTGCCCGGGACAGAAATAATGAGCAGTTCTTC.

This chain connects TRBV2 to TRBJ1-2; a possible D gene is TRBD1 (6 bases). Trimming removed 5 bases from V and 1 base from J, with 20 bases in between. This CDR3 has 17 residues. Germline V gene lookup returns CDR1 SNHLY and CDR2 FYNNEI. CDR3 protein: CASSLEQGVGFNYGYTF. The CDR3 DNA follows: TGTGCCAGCAGTCTCGAACAGGGAGTAGGCTTTAACTATGGCTACACCTTC. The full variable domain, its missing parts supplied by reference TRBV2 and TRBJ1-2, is EPEVTQTPSHQVTQMGQEVILRCVPISNHLYFYWYRQILGQKVEFLVSFYNNEISEKSEIFDDQFSVERPDGSNFTLKIRSTKLEDSAMYFCASSLEQGVGFNYGYTFGSGTRLTVV.

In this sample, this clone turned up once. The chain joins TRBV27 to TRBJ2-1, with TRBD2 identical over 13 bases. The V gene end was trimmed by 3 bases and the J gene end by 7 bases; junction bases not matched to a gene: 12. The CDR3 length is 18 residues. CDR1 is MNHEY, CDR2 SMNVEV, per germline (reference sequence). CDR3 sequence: CASSFRTSGGPKRNEQFF. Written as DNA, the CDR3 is TGTGCCAGCAGTTTCCGGACTAGCGGGGGCCCGAAGAGGAATGAGCAGTTCTTC.

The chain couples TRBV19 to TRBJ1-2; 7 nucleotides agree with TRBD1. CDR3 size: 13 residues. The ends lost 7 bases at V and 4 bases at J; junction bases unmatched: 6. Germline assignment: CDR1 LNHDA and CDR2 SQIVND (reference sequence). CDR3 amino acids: CASNREGAYGYTF. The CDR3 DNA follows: TGTGCCAGTAATCGGGAGGGGGCCTATGGCTACACCTTC. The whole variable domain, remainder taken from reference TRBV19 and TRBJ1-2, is DGGITQSPKYLFRKEGQNVTLSCEQNLNHDAMYWYRQDPGQGLRLIYYSQIVNDFQKGDIAEGYSVSREKKESFPLTVTSAQKNPTAFYLCASNREGAYGYTFGSGTRLTVV.

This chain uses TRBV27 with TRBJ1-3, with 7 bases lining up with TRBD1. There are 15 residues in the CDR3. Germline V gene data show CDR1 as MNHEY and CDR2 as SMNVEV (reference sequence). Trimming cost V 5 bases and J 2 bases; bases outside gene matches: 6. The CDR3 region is CASSPRTGTGNTIYF. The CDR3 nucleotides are TGTGCCAGCAGTCCCAGGACAGGAACTGGAAACACCATATATTTT.

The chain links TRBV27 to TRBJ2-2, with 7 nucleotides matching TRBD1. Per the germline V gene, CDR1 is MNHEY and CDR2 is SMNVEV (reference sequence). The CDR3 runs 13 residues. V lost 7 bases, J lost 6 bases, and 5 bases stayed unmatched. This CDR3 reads CASKQGSAGELFF. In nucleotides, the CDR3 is TGTGCCAGCAAACAGGGGTCGGCCGGGGAGCTGTTTTTT.

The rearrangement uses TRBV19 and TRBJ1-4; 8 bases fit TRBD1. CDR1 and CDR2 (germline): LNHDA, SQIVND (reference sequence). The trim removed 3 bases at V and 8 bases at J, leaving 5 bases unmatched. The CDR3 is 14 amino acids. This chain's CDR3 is CASSIGQGTEKLFF. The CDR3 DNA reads TGTGCCAGTAGTATTGGACAGGGTACGGAAAAACTGTTTTTT.

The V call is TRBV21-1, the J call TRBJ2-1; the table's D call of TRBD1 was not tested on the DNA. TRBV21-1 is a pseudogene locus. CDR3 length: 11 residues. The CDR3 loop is CAPGQTNEQFF. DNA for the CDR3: TGTGCCCCGGGACAGACCAATGAGCAGTTCTTC.

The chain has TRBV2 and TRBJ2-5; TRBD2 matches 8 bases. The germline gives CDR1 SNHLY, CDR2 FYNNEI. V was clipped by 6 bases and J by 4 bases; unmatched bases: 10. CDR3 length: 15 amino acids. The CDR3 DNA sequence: TGTGCCAGCAGGAAGGAAAGCGGGGGTTCAGAGACCCAGTACTTC. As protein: CASRKESGGSETQYF.

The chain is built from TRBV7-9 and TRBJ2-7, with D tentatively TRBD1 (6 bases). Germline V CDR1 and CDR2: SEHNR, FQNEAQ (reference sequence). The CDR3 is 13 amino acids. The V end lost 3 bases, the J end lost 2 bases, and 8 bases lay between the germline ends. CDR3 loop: CASSFQGPYEQYF. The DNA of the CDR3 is TGTGCCAGCAGCTTCCAGGGGCCCTACGAGCAGTACTTC.

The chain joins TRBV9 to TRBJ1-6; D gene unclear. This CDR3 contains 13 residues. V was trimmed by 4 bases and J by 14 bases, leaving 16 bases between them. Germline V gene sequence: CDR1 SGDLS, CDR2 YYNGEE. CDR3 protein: CASSPSGGMSLHF. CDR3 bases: TGTGCCAGCAGCCCTTCCGGCGGGATGTCCCTCCACTTT.

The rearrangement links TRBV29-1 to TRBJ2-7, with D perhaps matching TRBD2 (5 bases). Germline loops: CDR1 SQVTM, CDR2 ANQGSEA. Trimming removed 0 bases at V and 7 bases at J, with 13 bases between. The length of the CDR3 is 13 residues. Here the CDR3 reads CSVEEWASGEQYF. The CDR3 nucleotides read TGCAGCGTTGAAGAATGGGCGTCGGGAGAGCAGTACTTC.